The table lists the clone carrying this TCR beta chain with a count of one. The source of the sample is a study of control samples from healthy donors and cancer patients. There are 15 residues in the CDR3. Germline V gives CDR1 MRHNA, CDR2 SNTAGT. The J segment lost 6 bases and the V segment lost 2 bases, leaving 6 bases of the junction unmatched. The repertoire was sequenced with immunoSEQ multiplex PCR; TCRdb's copy has only in-frame clones and lacks some. The sample lists 100,000 or so clones; 75% to 85% were seen once. Sequenced: blood. This clonotype was obtained from a woman younger than 45 in good health. The rearrangement uses TRBV6-4 and TRBJ2-1, with 8 bases fitting TRBD1. In DNA form, the CDR3 reads TGTGCCAGCAGTGACAGGGCAGGGGGCTTCAATGAGCAGTTCTTC. This translates into CASSDRAGGFNEQFF.